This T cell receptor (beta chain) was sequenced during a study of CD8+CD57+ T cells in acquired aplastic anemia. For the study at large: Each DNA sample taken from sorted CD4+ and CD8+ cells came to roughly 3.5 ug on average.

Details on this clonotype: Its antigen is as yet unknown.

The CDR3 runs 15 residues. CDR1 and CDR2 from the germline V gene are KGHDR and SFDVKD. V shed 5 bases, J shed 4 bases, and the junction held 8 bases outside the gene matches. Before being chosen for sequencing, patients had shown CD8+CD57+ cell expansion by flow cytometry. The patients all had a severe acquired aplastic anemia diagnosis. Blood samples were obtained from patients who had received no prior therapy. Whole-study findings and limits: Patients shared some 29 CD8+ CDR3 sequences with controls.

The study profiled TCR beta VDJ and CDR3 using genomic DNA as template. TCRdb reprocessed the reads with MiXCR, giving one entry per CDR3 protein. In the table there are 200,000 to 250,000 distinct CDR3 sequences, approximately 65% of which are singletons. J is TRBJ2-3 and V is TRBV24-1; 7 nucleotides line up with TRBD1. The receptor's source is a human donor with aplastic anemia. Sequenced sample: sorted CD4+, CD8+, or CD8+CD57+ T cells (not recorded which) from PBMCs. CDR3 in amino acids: CATSGRHRGADTQYF. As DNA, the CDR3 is TGTGCCACCAGTGGACGACACAGGGGTGCAGATACGCAGTATTTT.